What follows are 6 T cell receptor beta chains derived from one specimen sequenced in a study of T cell responses to AZD1222 COVID-19 vaccine. TCRdb keeps only in-frame clones here, not all; method: immunoSEQ multiplex PCR. The table has over 110,000 clones, approximately 87% seen once. This sample comprised peripheral blood, obtained 28 days after the second AZD1222 dose. The receptors stem from an adult who received the AZD1222 COVID-19 vaccine.

The chain carries TRBV3-1 (or the pseudogene TRBV3-2) and TRBJ1-4, with D maybe TRBD1 (6 bases). Germline CDR1 reads LGHDT; CDR2 reads YNNKEL (reference sequence). This CDR3 is built from 17 residues. V lost 0 bases to trimming and J lost 2 bases, with 13 bases between them. The CDR3, as DNA: TGTGCCAGCAGCCAAGATATTACAGGGAGGACTAATGAAAAACTGTTTTTT. It translates to CASSQDITGRTNEKLFF.

This chain joins TRBV7-2 and TRBJ2-1; 9 bases map to TRBD2. This CDR3 has 16 residues. Germline CDR1 reads SGHTA; CDR2 reads FQGNSA. J gave up 2 bases and V 3 bases, and 5 bases lay outside the gene matches. The CDR3 spells CASSFPAGGAYNEQFF. In DNA, the CDR3 is TGTGCCAGCAGCTTTCCAGCGGGAGGAGCCTACAATGAGCAGTTCTTC.

The chain recombines TRBV5-6 with TRBJ2-1, with 8 bases identical to TRBD2. J gave up 4 bases and V 4 bases, and 7 bases lay outside the gene matches. Looked up from germline, CDR1 is SGHDT and CDR2 is YYEEEE. This CDR3 has 15 residues. This chain's CDR3 is CASSPTGGLYNEQFF. CDR3 sequence (DNA): TGTGCCAGCAGCCCGACGGGGGGGTTGTACAATGAGCAGTTCTTC.

V gene TRBV18 combines with J gene TRBJ2-2, with D possibly matching TRBD1 (5 bases). Germline V gene lookup returns CDR1 KGHSH and CDR2 LQKENI. This CDR3 region has 16 residues. Trimming stripped 3 bases from V and 0 bases from J, with 11 bases between. The chain's CDR3 is CASSPFQQANTGELFF. The CDR3 DNA follows: TGTGCCAGCTCACCTTTTCAACAGGCGAACACCGGGGAGCTGTTTTTT.

This rearrangement joins TRBV19 to TRBJ1-1; D is unclear. V was clipped by 4 bases and J by 0 bases, with 9 bases between them. Germline CDR1 reads LNHDA; CDR2 reads SQIVND (reference sequence). CDR3 length: 14 amino acids. CDR3: CASSRSGMNTEAFF. The CDR3 coding sequence is TGTGCCAGTAGTAGGTCGGGGATGAACACTGAAGCTTTCTTT.

The chain employs TRBV7-8 and TRBJ1-5; D remains unclear. The CDR3 has 15 residues. In germline, CDR1 is SGHVS, CDR2 FQNEAQ. V lost 5 bases and J 1 base, leaving 12 bases between the germline ends. In nucleotides, the CDR3 is TGTGCCAGCAGCCCGGCTAGATCAAGCAATCAGCCCCAGCATTTT. As protein: CASSPARSSNQPQHF.